A selection of T cell receptor beta chains follows, all from one sample in a study of blood T cell repertoires in COVID-19. Repertoires were generated with immunoSEQ multiplex PCR, while TCRdb's copy carries only in-frame clones and drops some. The table has about 300,000 clones, about four fifths seen once. Sequencing used peripheral blood. These receptor sequences come from a human donor with COVID-19, enrolled during active disease. The donor label of this sample is uncertain. Each CDR3 is given without its conserved first and last residue.

TRBV11-3	TRBJ2-3	ASSLGGGDTSTDTQY
TRBV5-1	TRBJ1-1	ASTSRGRDTEAF
TRBV28	TRBJ1-2	ASSSLSPVSGGYT
TRBV3-1/TRBV3-2	TRBJ2-3	ASSRGLAGLSTDTQY
TRBV30	TRBJ1-4	AWSVTANEKLF
TRBV28	TRBJ2-7	ASSLLGTGAFEQY
TRBV6-1	TRBJ1-6	ASSENRGRNSPLH
TRBV28	TRBJ1-2	ASSLPLYYGYT
TRBV9	TRBJ1-6	ASSAAGTGVNSPLH
TRBV27	TRBJ2-7	ASSFSSRTELPYEQY
TRBV30	TRBJ2-5	AWTLPLTVRGGETQY
TRBV15	TRBJ2-7	ATSRDLSGRSSYEQH
TRBV19	TRBJ1-6	ASREGQGAGSPLH
TRBV2	TRBJ2-5	ASDRNQMETQY
TRBV9	TRBJ2-2	ASSVRQGYTGELF
TRBV5-4	TRBJ2-5	ASSLRSGQAETQY
TRBV27	TRBJ1-5	ASSLLGATASNQPQH
TRBV21-1	TRBJ2-4	ASSKAGGLAGEDFRAKNIQY
TRBV28	TRBJ1-1	ASSPQGFGTEAF
TRBV19	TRBJ2-7	ASSGRTGGYEQY
TRBV7-9	TRBJ1-2	ASSSRDTNYGYT
TRBV28	TRBJ1-1	ASSPTVERNTEAF
TRBV29-1	TRBJ1-5	SVLLTDGPQH
TRBV5-1	TRBJ1-2	ASRSQDTSYGYT
TRBV7-9	TRBJ1-1	ASSLGQASEAF
TRBV2	TRBJ2-5	ASSEALGGLETQY
TRBV28	TRBJ2-1	ASSLGGVSFNEQF
TRBV28	TRBJ1-6	ASSGQGNSPLH
TRBV28	TRBJ1-2	ASKEGARYGYT
TRBV7-8	TRBJ2-2	ASSRGQNTGELF
TRBV5-1	TRBJ2-7	ASSPSGGGSYEQY
TRBV19	TRBJ1-1	ASSIGIAAENTEAF
TRBV7-9	TRBJ1-4	ASSPERGEKLF
TRBV21-1	TRBJ2-7	ASRDRRSEQY
TRBV27	TRBJ2-1	ASSLLGTALYNEQF
TRBV9	TRBJ2-7	ASSGSGTDYEQY
TRBV6-5	TRBJ1-3	ASSTTGTKQDTIY
TRBV30	TRBJ1-2	AWSVKGVGGYT
TRBV24-1	TRBJ2-5	ATSDPGTGGQETQY
TRBV9	TRBJ1-6	ASSLGGSYNSPLH
TRBV11-2	TRBJ2-3	ASSSSGLAGNTQY